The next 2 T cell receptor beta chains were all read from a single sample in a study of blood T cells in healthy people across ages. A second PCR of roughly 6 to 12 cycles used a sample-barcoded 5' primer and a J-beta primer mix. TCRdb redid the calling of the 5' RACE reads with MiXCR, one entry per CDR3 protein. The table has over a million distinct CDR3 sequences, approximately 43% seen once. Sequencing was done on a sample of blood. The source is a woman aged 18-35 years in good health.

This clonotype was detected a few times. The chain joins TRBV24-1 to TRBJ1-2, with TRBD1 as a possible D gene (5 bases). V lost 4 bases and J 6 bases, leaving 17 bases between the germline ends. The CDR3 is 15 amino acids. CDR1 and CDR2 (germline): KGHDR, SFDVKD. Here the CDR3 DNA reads TGTGCCACCAGTGACCAGACAGCCCCACCTGATGGCTACACCTTC. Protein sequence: CATSDQTAPPDGYTF.

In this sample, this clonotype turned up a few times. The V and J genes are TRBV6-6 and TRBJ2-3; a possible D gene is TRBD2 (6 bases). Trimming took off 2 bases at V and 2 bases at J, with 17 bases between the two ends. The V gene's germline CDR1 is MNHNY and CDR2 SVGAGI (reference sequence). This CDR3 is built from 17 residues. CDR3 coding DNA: TGTGCCAGCAGTTACGGGTGGCGGGCGGGGACCACAGATACGCAGTATTTT. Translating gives CASSYGWRAGTTDTQYF.